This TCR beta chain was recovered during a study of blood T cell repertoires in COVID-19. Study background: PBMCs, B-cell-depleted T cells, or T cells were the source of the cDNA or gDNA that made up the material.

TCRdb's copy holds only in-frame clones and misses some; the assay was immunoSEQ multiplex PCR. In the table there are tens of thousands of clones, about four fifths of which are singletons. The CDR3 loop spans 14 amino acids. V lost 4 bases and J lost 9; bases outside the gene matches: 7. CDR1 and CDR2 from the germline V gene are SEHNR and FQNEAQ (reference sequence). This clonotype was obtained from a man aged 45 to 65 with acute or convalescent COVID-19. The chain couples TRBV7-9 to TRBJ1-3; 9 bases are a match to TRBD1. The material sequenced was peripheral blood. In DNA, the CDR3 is TGTGCCAGCAGCTCCCGGACAGGGGAAGGCACCATATATTTT. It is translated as CASSSRTGEGTIYF.